In its sample, the clone carrying this TCR beta chain was seen once. The antigen is unknown. These data belong to a study of cytomegalovirus exposure and HLA in healthy donors. In the PCR, 60 Vbeta and 13 Jbeta primers were used. Clones were read by immunoSEQ multiplex PCR, and TCRdb kept only the in-frame ones, dropping some. The sample lists 120,000 to 150,000 clones, about 80% seen once, with around 4.5% in the top ten. The germline V gene encodes CDR1 SGHNT and CDR2 YYREEE (reference sequence). The CDR3 totals 16 residues. V was pared by 0 bases and J by 4 bases, with 11 bases between. The study's findings and limits: Per published accounts, TCR beta sequences correctly predicted the HLA-A and HLA-B alleles of most subjects. In a later analysis, several top co-occurrence clusters appeared linked to parvovirus B19, influenza, CMV and Epstein-Barr virus.

The sequenced sample consisted of PBMCs. This clonotype was sampled from a middle-aged man in good health and CMV-seropositive. This chain connects TRBV5-4 to TRBJ1-6; unclear D gene. Written as DNA, the CDR3 is TGTGCCAGCAGCTTGGACAGAGATACTTATAATTCACCCCTCCACTTT. This gives the protein CASSLDRDTYNSPLHF. Based on the CDR3 plus reference TRBV5-4 and TRBJ1-6, the full variable domain is ETGVTQSPTHLIKTRGQQVTLRCSSQSGHNTVSWYQQALGQGPQFIFQYYREEENGRGNFPPRFSGLQFPNYSSELNVNALELDDSALYLCASSLDRDTYNSPLHFGNGTRLTVT.